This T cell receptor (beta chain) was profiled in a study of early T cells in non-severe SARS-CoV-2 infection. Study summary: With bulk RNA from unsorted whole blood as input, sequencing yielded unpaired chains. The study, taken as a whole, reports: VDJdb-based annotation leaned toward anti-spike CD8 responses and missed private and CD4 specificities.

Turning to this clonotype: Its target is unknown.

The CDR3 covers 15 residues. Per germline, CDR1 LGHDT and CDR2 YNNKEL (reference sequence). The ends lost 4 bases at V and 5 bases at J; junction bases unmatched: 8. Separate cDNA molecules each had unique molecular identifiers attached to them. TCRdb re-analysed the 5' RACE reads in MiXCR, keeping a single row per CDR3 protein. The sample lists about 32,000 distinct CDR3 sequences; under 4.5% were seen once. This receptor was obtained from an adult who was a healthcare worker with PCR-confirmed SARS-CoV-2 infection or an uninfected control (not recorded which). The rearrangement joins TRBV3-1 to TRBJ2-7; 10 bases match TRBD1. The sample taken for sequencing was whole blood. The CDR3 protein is CASSRTGTGDHEQYF. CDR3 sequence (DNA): TGTGCCAGCAGCCGTACCGGGACAGGGGATCACGAGCAGTACTTC.